The rows below give T cell receptor beta chains drawn from one sample of a study of monozygotic twins with inflammatory bowel disease. TCRdb reprocessed the 5' RACE reads and stores each CDR3 protein as one record, lacking DNA. The sample totals 110,000 or so distinct CDR3 sequences. The sequenced material came from blood. The receptors come from a human donor with ulcerative colitis or Crohn's disease, or a healthy co-twin of an affected twin (not recorded which). The CDR3 runs from the conserved cysteine through the conserved F or W.

CASRDRGYFYGYTF,TRBJ1-2,TRBV12-3/TRBV12-4
CASRTGQTTTGELFF,TRBJ2-2,TRBV2
CASSLASRANTEAFF,TRBJ1-1,TRBV12-3/TRBV12-4
CASRLDSGGGNTEAFF,TRBJ1-1,TRBV5-1
CASSERGGLAGMGTEAFF,TRBJ1-1,TRBV6-1
CASSQRQGIIPNEKLFF,TRBJ1-4,TRBV7-8
CASSFLGPEQYF,TRBJ2-7,TRBV7-9
CASSHDLTVYNEKLFF,TRBJ1-4,TRBV4-3
CASSLRLAGGFADTQYF,TRBJ2-3,TRBV5-1
CASSPTRNTEAFF,TRBJ1-1,TRBV11-3
CASRRGATNEKLFF,TRBJ1-4,TRBV4-2
CASSQDWDDAGRAEKLFF,TRBJ1-4,TRBV4-3
CASSPRDRDYEQYF,TRBJ2-7,TRBV12-3/TRBV12-4
CSVRTGDPEAFF,TRBJ1-1,TRBV29-1
CSARAGDQPQHF,TRBJ1-5,TRBV20-1
CASGLPPAGRELNNEQFF,TRBJ2-1,TRBV12-5
CASSKDRANNSPLHF,TRBJ1-6,TRBV7-3
CASSQEDGRETQYF,TRBJ2-5,TRBV4-2
CASSPGGQGYYGYTF,TRBJ1-2,TRBV5-1
CATSSGTGRIGNIQYF,TRBJ2-4,TRBV24-1
CASINSGIQETQYF,TRBJ2-5,TRBV2
CASSPRGSGNTGELFF,TRBJ2-2,TRBV7-2
CASSLGPEAGQGQFF,TRBJ2-1,TRBV7-8
CSAITVAGGYGYTF,TRBJ1-2,TRBV29-1
CASSPGDRHANTEAFF,TRBJ1-1,TRBV7-2
CASSLNRRENSYEQYF,TRBJ2-7,TRBV7-2
CASSYPAGGGGDTQYF,TRBJ2-3,TRBV7-8
CASSMSVNTEAFF,TRBJ1-1,TRBV19
CASGTGRSSYEQYF,TRBJ2-7,TRBV6-2/TRBV6-3
CASGSTGELFF,TRBJ2-2,TRBV10-3
CASTRAGTENTGELFF,TRBJ2-2,TRBV5-1
CAKYRGPTYEQYF,TRBJ2-7,TRBV19
CASSTGTGSQPQHF,TRBJ1-5,TRBV28
CASSQGQQETQYF,TRBJ2-5,TRBV4-1
CASSQGITGSSYNEQFF,TRBJ2-1,TRBV4-2
CASSLWSQGTTEAFF,TRBJ1-1,TRBV5-1
CASSHPDSGNIQYF,TRBJ2-4,TRBV7-8
CASSSPGSGTGELFF,TRBJ2-2,TRBV5-4
CSVELAGKPDTQYF,TRBJ2-3,TRBV29-1
CASSQVISPLLSTDTQYF,TRBJ2-3,TRBV14
CASSLTRQGVTEAFF,TRBJ1-1,TRBV7-3
CASSLRLAGTLASTDTQYF,TRBJ2-3,TRBV5-1
CAWSAAGLETQYF,TRBJ2-5,TRBV30
CASSISPDRVNSPLHF,TRBJ1-6,TRBV9
CASSRSGASQVYEQYF,TRBJ2-7,TRBV7-2
CASSLEAGQLYGYTF,TRBJ1-2,TRBV7-2
CASSRSWEGTDTQYF,TRBJ2-3,TRBV18
CAIRTGGAPEAFF,TRBJ1-1,TRBV10-3
CASSLAARGEETQYF,TRBJ2-5,TRBV5-1
CASSLAQPETQYF,TRBJ2-5,TRBV5-5
CASIQGGASTDTQYF,TRBJ2-3,TRBV28
CAISDGRDTGELFF,TRBJ2-2,TRBV10-3
CASALVPSDTQYF,TRBJ2-3,TRBV5-1
CASSLAVDNTGELFF,TRBJ2-2,TRBV5-1
CASSFGAGKTEAFF,TRBJ1-1,TRBV12-3/TRBV12-4
CASSQELRAFYNEQFF,TRBJ2-1,TRBV4-1